Each of the 16 T cell receptor beta chains below was sequenced from the same sample in a study of PD-1 blockade in classical Hodgkin lymphoma (dated by TCRdb to 2018 to 2020). Preparation of the library involved the immunoSEQ multiplex PCR assay. TCRdb took over this immuneACCESS table, retaining in-frame rearrangements with V and J assigned. Such tables are incomplete; in checked studies, under half of the missing clones stem from an unresolved V gene, and the remainder is unexplained. In all, the sample holds about 64,000 clones, and less than 95% of those were seen once. Clones ranked in the top ten supply approximately 10% of the sample. Taken with the paper, the label for time point translates to: cycle 4 day 1 (C4D1), after less than 7 weeks of nivolumab. Every trial patient had relapsed after autologous stem cell transplantation, and cohorts A, B and C differed in prior brentuximab vedotin exposure.

Material: peripheral blood mononuclear cells (PBMCs), obtained before the fourth cycle of nivolumab. The receptors were sampled from a human donor with classical Hodgkin lymphoma.

This clone has only a few counts. CDR3 residues: CASSLDGNGYTF. CDR3 DNA sequence: TGTGCCAGCAGCTTGGACGGAAACGGCTACACCTTC. The J gene is TRBJ1-2, the V gene TRBV5-4, with no clear D. Germline CDR1 and CDR2: SGHNT and YYREEE (reference sequence). The CDR3 contains 12 residues. V dropped 0 bases and J dropped 8 bases, with 8 bases sitting between them.

This sequence joins TRBV4-2 and TRBJ2-7; 9 bases align to TRBD1. CDR3 length equals 16 residues. Germline V gene lookup returns CDR1 LGHNA and CDR2 YNFKEQ. V was pared by 0 bases and J by 6 bases, with 9 bases of the junction left unmatched. CDR3 protein: CASSQEGRTGAPEQYF. The CDR3 bases are TGTGCCAGCAGCCAAGAAGGCCGGACAGGGGCGCCCGAGCAGTACTTC.

V and J are TRBV30 and TRBJ2-2, with 10 bases identical to TRBD2. V was clipped by 2 bases and J by 7 bases; unmatched bases: 4. The CDR3 extends over 14 amino acids. CDR1 and CDR2 (germline): GTSNPN, SVGIG (reference sequence). The CDR3 sequence is CAWSRSGGIGELFF. For the CDR3, the DNA is TGTGCCTGGAGTCGTAGCGGGGGGATCGGGGAGCTGTTTTTT.

This clone has just one count. The chain is built from TRBV4-1 and TRBJ2-3; D unresolved. The length of the CDR3 is 13 residues. V lost 6 bases, J lost 4 bases, and 11 bases lay in between. CDR1 and CDR2 from the germline V gene are MGHRA and YSYEKL. The CDR3 reads CASSLLGSDTQYF. The DNA of the CDR3 is TGCGCCAGCAGTCTGCTGGGTTCAGATACGCAGTATTTT.

The chain couples TRBV6-5 to TRBJ1-5, with a tentative D call TRBD1 (5 bases). Trimming pared 5 bases from V and 6 bases from J, leaving 11 bases between. This CDR3 has 13 residues. In germline, CDR1 is MNHEY, CDR2 SVGAGI. CDR3 sequence (DNA): TGTGCCAGCAGTCGGAGGACAAGTCAGCCCCAGCATTTT. Protein product: CASSRRTSQPQHF.

Details on this clone: Other DNA sequences in the sample encode the same CDR3. The rearrangement joins TRBV7-2 to TRBJ1-1; 7 nucleotides match TRBD1. The CDR3 is made up of 13 amino acids. Germline values: CDR1 SGHTA, CDR2 FQGNSA. Trimming took 2 bases from V and 3 from J; bases not matched to a gene: 0. The CDR3, as DNA: TGTGCCAGCAGCTTAACAGGGGACACTGAAGCTTTCTTT. Encoded protein: CASSLTGDTEAFF.

This clone was observed a few times. J is TRBJ1-6 and V is TRBV12-5; D gene unclear. Deletions cut 7 bases from V and 10 bases from J, with 14 bases between. Germline values: CDR1 LGHNT, CDR2 FRNRAP. The CDR3 totals 13 residues. CDR3 nucleotide sequence: TGTGCTAGTGCGACCCCGTGGAGGTCACCCCTCCACTTT. This codes for CASATPWRSPLHF.

The chain carries TRBV5-1 and TRBJ2-7; D not resolved. The length of the CDR3 is 15 residues. Deletions cut 0 bases from V and 0 bases from J, with 10 bases between. CDR1 is SGHRS and CDR2 is YFSETQ in the germline V gene. CDR3 DNA sequence: TGCGCCAGCAGCTTGGCCGCTCAGGCCTCCTACGAGCAGTACTTC. It yields the protein CASSLAAQASYEQYF.

The chain joins TRBV7-9 to TRBJ2-7; D is unresolved. CDR1 SEHNR and CDR2 FQNEAQ come from the germline V gene (reference sequence). This CDR3 is built from 13 residues. Trimming removed 5 bases at V and 1 base at J, with 9 bases between. The CDR3: CASSHLGSYEQYF. The CDR3, as DNA: TGTGCCAGCAGCCATCTTGGGTCCTACGAGCAGTACTTC.

The chain recombines TRBV7-9 with TRBJ1-1; D unresolved. The CDR3 totals 14 residues. Germline loops: CDR1 SEHNR, CDR2 FQNEAQ (reference sequence). Trimming pared 1 base from V and 8 bases from J, leaving 14 bases between. As DNA, the CDR3 is TGTGCCAGCAGCTTAGGGGCAGTCCACCCCGAAGCTTTCTTT. This sequence encodes CASSLGAVHPEAFF.

The rearrangement uses TRBV6-1 and TRBJ1-5, with D maybe TRBD1 (6 bases). Germline V gene data show CDR1 as MNHNS and CDR2 as SASEGT. V was trimmed by 6 bases and J by 10 bases, leaving 16 bases between them. The CDR3 sequence is 13 residues long. The CDR3 DNA sequence: TGTGCCAGCAGCCTCGACACAGGGATTCCCCAGCATTTT. Its protein product is CASSLDTGIPQHF.

The J gene is TRBJ1-3, the V gene TRBV30; D not resolved. This CDR3 is built from 14 residues. V lost 1 base to trimming and J lost 9 bases, with 16 bases between them. Germline lookup yields CDR1 GTSNPN and CDR2 SVGIG (reference sequence). DNA of the CDR3: TGTGCCTGGAGTGCGGCAAAAATGGTGGGCACCATATATTTT. Protein product: CAWSAAKMVGTIYF.

This chain connects TRBV12-5 to TRBJ2-3; 9 bases align to TRBD1. CDR3 size: 15 residues. Germline CDR1 reads LGHNT; CDR2 reads FRNRAP. J lost 6 bases, V lost 6 bases, and 10 bases had no gene match. Here the CDR3 reads CASGPQGAMGDTQYF. The CDR3, as DNA: TGTGCTAGTGGCCCACAGGGGGCGATGGGTGATACGCAGTATTTT.

The V call is TRBV5-1, the J call TRBJ2-5; D unresolved. The CDR3 loop spans 13 amino acids. CDR1 is SGHRS, CDR2 YFSETQ, per germline. V lost 3 bases to trimming and J lost 2 bases, with 8 bases between them. The CDR3 nucleotides are TGCGCCAGCAGCTCGGCGTATCAAGAGACCCAGTACTTC. It encodes CASSSAYQETQYF. The full variable domain, in which reference TRBV5-1 and TRBJ2-5 provide the parts outside the CDR3, is KAGVTQTPRYLIKTRGQQVTLSCSPISGHRSVSWYQQTPGQGLQFLFEYFSETQRNKGNFPGRFSGRQFSNSRSEMNVSTLELGDSALYLCASSSAYQETQYFGPGTRLLVL.

The chain uses TRBV25-1 and TRBJ1-2, with D possibly being TRBD1 (5 bases). Germline V gene data show CDR1 as MGHDK and CDR2 as SYGVNS. Trimming shortened V by 4 bases and J by 3 bases, and 12 bases separated the two germline ends. The length of the CDR3 is 14 residues. In nucleotides, the CDR3 is TGTGCCAGCAGTGTAGGAAGGGGTGACTATGGCTACACCTTC. This sequence encodes CASSVGRGDYGYTF.

This chain links TRBV18 with TRBJ1-1; D might be TRBD1 (5 bases). CDR1 KGHSH and CDR2 LQKENI come from the germline V gene. V lost 3 bases to trimming and J lost 5 bases, with 10 bases between them. CDR3 length equals 13 residues. This CDR3 is CASSPQPGTEAFF. The CDR3 coding sequence is TGTGCCAGCTCACCCCAGCCAGGGACTGAAGCTTTCTTT.